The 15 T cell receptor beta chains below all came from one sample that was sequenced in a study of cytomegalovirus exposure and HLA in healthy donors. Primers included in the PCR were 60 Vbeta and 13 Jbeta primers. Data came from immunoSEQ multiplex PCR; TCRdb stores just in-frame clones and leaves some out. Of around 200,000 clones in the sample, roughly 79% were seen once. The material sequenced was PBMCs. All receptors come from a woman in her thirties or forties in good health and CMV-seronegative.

The CDR3 region has the DNA TGCGCCAGCAGCTTACAGGGGGCGAATGGCTACACCTTC. Amino acids: CASSLQGANGYTF. The chain has TRBV4-3 and TRBJ1-2; TRBD1 aligns across 9 bases. The trim removed 5 bases at V and 6 bases at J, leaving 4 bases unmatched. This CDR3 has 13 residues. The V gene's germline CDR1 is LGHNA and CDR2 YSLEER.

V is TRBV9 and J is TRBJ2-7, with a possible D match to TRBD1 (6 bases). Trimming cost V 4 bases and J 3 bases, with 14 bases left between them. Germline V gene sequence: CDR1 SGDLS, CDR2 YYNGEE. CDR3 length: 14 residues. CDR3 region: CASSIEQGSYEQYF. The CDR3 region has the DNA TGTGCCAGCAGCATCGAACAGGGTAGCTACGAGCAGTACTTC.

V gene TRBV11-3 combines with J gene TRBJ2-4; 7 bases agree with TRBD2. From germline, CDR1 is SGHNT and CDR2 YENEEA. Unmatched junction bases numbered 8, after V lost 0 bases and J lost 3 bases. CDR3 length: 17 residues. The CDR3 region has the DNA TGTGCCAGCAGCTTAGATAGTTTAAGGGAGGGCAAAAACATTCAGTACTTC. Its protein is CASSLDSLREGKNIQYF.

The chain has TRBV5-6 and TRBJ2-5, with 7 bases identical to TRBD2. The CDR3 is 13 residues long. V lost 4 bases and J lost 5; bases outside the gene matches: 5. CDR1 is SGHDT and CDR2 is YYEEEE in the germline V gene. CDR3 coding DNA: TGTGCCAGCAGCCTCAGCGGGGTGGAGACCCAGTACTTC. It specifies CASSLSGVETQYF.

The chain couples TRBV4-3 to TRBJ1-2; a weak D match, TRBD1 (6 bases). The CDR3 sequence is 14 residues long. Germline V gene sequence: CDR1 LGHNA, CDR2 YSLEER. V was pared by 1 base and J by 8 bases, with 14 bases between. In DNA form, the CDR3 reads TGCGCCAGCAGCCAAGGGGGGGGCCCTAGGGGCTACACCTTC. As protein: CASSQGGGPRGYTF.

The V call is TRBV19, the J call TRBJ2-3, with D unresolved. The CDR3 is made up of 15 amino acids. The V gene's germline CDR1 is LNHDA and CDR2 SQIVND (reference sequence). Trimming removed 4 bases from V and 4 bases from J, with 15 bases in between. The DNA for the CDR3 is TGTGCCAGTAGTAATGGCCCGAGGAGTCCAGATACGCAGTATTTT. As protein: CASSNGPRSPDTQYF.

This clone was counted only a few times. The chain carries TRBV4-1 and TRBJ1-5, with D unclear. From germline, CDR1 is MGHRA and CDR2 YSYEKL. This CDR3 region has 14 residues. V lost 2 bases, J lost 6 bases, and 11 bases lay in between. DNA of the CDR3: TGCGCCAGCAGCCAACTAATCGGTGGTCAGCCCCAGCATTTT. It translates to CASSQLIGGQPQHF.

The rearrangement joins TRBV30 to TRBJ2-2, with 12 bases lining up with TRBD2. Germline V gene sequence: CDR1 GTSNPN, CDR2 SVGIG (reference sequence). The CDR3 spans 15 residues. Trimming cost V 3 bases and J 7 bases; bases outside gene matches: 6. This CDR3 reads CAWSPLGLAGGELFF. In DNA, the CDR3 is TGTGCCTGGAGCCCTCTGGGACTAGCGGGCGGGGAGCTGTTTTTT.

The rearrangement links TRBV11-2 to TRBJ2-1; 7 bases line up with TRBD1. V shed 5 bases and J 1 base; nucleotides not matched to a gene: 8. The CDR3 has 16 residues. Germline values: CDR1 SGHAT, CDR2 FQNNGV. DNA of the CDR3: TGTGCCAGCAGCACCACGACAGGGAGTTCCTACAATGAGCAGTTCTTC. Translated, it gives CASSTTTGSSYNEQFF.

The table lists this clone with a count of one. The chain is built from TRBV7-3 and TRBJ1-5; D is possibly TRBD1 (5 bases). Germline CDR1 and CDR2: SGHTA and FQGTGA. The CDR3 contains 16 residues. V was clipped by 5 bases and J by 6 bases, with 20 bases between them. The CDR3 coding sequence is TGTGCCAGCAGCCCATATGGGGGGATCTTAGTTCAGCCCCAGCATTTT. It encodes CASSPYGGILVQPQHF.

The DNA of the CDR3 is TGTGCCAGCAGCCGTGGGTCAGGGAACTATGGCTACACCTTC. Translation: CASSRGSGNYGYTF. This rearrangement joins TRBV13 to TRBJ1-2; D perhaps matches TRBD1 (5 bases). Germline values: CDR1 PRHDT, CDR2 FYEKMQ (reference sequence). There are 14 residues in the CDR3. V was cut by 5 bases and J by 2 bases, with 12 bases left in between.

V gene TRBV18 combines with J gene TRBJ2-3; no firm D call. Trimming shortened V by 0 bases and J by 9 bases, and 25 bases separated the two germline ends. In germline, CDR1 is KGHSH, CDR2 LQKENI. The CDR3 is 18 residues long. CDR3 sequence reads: CASSPPSSGRWSSATQYF. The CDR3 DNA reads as TGTGCCAGCTCACCACCGAGTTCCGGAAGGTGGAGTTCTGCCACGCAGTATTTT.

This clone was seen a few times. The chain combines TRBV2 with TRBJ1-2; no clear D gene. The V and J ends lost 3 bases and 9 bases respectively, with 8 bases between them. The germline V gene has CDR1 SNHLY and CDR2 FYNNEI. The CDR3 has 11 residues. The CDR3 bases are TGTGCCAGCAGTGATGAGAAAAGCTACACCTTC. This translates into CASSDEKSYTF.

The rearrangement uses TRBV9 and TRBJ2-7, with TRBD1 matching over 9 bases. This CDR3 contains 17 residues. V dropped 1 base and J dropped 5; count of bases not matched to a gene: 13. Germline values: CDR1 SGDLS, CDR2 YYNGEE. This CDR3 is CASSVRGGDREDDEQYF. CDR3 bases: TGTGCCAGCAGCGTACGTGGGGGGGACAGGGAAGATGACGAGCAGTACTTC.

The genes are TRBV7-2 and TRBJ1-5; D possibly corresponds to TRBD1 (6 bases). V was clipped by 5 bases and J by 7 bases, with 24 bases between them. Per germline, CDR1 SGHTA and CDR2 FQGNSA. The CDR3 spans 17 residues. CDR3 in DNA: TGTGCCAGCAGCCTTAGGGGGGGCGGTCAGGGTCGACAGCCCCAGCATTTT. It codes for CASSLRGGGQGRQPQHF.